Given below is one TCR beta chain in context. The sample originates from a study of OX40 agonist ivuxolimab in advanced cancers. Study background: The study enrolled dose-escalation patients with hepatocellular carcinoma, melanoma, renal cell or head and neck cancer. Participants, approximately 80% male, averaged about 56 years of age, ranging from roughly 20 to 85. Three individuals attained partial responses, comprising one hepatocellular carcinoma case and two cutaneous melanoma cases.

Produced via immunoSEQ multiplex PCR; TCRdb's table is partial and in-frame only. Counted here are tens of thousands of clones, approximately 95% occurring once; the ten biggest clones make up around 21%. Autoimmune disease history or systemic immunosuppression excluded patients. The germline CDR1 and CDR2 sequences are MGHRA and YSYEKL. The CDR3 contains 16 residues. The V gene end was trimmed by 0 bases and the J gene end by 2 bases; junction bases not matched to a gene: 3. The sequenced sample was CD4+ or CD8+ T cells sorted from blood, obtained in a trial of the OX40 agonist ivuxolimab. This TCR derives from an adult with an advanced solid tumor such as melanoma, head and neck, liver or kidney cancer. V is TRBV4-1 and J is TRBJ1-2; 10 positions match TRBD1. CDR3 loop: CASSQDGTGENYGYTF. The CDR3 DNA reads TGCGCCAGCAGCCAAGATGGGACAGGGGAAAACTATGGCTACACCTTC.